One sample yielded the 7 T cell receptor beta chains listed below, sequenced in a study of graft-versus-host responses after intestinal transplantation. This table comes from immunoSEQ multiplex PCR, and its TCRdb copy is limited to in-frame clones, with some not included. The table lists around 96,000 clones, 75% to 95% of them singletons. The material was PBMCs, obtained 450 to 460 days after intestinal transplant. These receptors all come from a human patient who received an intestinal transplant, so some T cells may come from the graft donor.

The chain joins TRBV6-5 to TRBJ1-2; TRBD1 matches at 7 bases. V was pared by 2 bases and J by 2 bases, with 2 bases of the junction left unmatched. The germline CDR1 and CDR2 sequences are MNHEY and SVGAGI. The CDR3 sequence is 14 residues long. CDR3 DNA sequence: TGTGCCAGCAGTTACGAGACAGGGAACTATGGCTACACCTTC. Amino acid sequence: CASSYETGNYGYTF.

DNA of the CDR3: TGTGCCAGCAGCTTAGCATACGGGGAGCTGTTTTTT. It translates to CASSLAYGELFF. The rearrangement joins TRBV7-6 to TRBJ2-2; D not resolved. The CDR3 contains 12 residues. V was cut by 0 bases and J by 7 bases, with 3 bases left in between. Germline V gene data show CDR1 as SGHVS and CDR2 as FNYEAQ.

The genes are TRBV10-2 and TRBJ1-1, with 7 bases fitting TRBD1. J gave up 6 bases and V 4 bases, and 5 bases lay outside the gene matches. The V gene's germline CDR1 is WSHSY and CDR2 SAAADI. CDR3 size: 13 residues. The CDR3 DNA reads TGCGCCAGCAGTGCCCAGGGGACAGCTGAAGCTTTCTTT. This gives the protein CASSAQGTAEAFF.

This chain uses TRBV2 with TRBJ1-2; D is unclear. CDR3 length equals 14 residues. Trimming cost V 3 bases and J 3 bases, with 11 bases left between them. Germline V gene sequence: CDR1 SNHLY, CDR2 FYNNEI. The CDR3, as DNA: TGTGCCAGCAGTGAGGAATCCGGGTACTATGGCTACACCTTC. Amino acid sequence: CASSEESGYYGYTF.

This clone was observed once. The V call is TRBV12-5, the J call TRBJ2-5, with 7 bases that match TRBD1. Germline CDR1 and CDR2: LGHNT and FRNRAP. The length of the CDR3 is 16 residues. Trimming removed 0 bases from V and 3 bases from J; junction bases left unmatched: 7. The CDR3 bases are TGTGCTAGTGGTTTGGTACCCGGACAGGTTAAAGAGACCCAGTACTTC. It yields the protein CASGLVPGQVKETQYF. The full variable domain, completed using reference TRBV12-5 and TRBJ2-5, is DARVTQTPRHKVTEMGQEVTMRCQPILGHNTVFWYRQTMMQGLELLAYFRNRAPLDDSGMPKDRFSAEMPDATLATLKIQPSEPRDSAVYFCASGLVPGQVKETQYFGPGTRLLVL.

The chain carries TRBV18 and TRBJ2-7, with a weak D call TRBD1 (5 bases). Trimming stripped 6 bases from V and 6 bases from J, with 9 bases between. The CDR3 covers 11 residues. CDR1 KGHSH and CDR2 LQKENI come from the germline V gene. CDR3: CASSRQSEQYF. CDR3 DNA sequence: TGTGCCAGCTCGCGACAGTCCGAGCAGTACTTC.

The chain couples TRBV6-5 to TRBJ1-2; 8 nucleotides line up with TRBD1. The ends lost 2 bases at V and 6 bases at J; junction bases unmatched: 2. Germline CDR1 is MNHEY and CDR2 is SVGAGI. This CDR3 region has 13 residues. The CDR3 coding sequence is TGTGCCAGCAGTTACGGCAGGGGGCATGGCTACACCTTC. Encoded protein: CASSYGRGHGYTF.